This TCR beta chain is from a study of blood T cell repertoires in COVID-19. CDR3 length: 15 residues. J lost 5 bases, V lost 3 bases, and 7 bases had no gene match. Germline CDR1 LNHDA, CDR2 SQIVND (reference sequence). Clones were sequenced by immunoSEQ multiplex PCR, and TCRdb holds only the in-frame ones, with some missing. The sample has 50,000 to 70,000 clones, roughly 70% seen once. Material for sequencing was PBMCs or T cells enriched from blood (not recorded which). The chain employs TRBV19 and TRBJ1-5; TRBD1 matches at 7 bases. This clonotype was sampled from a woman aged 55-69 years who had been exposed to COVID-19. This CDR3 is CASSIRGPGDQPQHF. The DNA of the CDR3 is TGTGCCAGTAGTATTAGGGGGCCGGGGGATCAGCCCCAGCATTTT.